This T cell receptor beta chain comes out of a study of preoperative IRX-2 immunotherapy in early breast cancer. Indicated treatment: preoperative locoregional IRX-2 cytokine immunotherapy. Preoperative locoregional IRX-2 cytokine immunotherapy was tested in the phase Ib source study. TCRdb's copy holds only in-frame clones and misses some; the assay was immunoSEQ multiplex PCR. This sample has roughly 14,000 clones, with around 90% found just once. The CDR3 loop spans 16 amino acids. V was clipped by 3 bases and J by 4 bases, with 16 bases between them. CDR1 is KGHSH, CDR2 LQKENI, per germline. The receptor was isolated from a human donor with breast cancer. The chain carries TRBV18 and TRBJ1-3; D unclear. Sampling took place from a patient treated with IRX-2 immunotherapy. CDR3 bases: TGTGCCAGCTCACCCATCGCGGATAATCTCGGAAACACCATATATTTT. This gives the protein CASSPIADNLGNTIYF.